The rows below give T cell receptor beta chains drawn from one sample of a study of cytomegalovirus exposure and HLA in healthy donors. Method: immunoSEQ multiplex PCR; TCRdb's copy keeps in-frame clones and lacks some. The sample records 99,000 or so clones, around 75% being singletons. The sequenced sample was PBMCs. These receptors originate from a man in his forties in good health and CMV-seronegative. Each CDR3 is given with its conserved first and last residue. Fields, in order: clone size, D gene, J gene, V gene, CDR3 protein, CDR3 DNA. A D gene is named only where the DNA matches it firmly. Size is omitted from some rows. Given values are once, few, many or a class for expanded clones.

clone size: .
D gene: .
J gene: TRBJ2-5
V gene: TRBV5-1
CDR3 protein: CASSSGLQETQYF
CDR3 DNA: TGCGCCAGCAGCTCGGGACTCCAAGAGACCCAGTACTTC

clone size: once
D gene: TRBD1
J gene: TRBJ1-3
V gene: TRBV28
CDR3 protein: CASSMGQGASGNTIYF
CDR3 DNA: TGTGCCAGCAGTATGGGACAGGGGGCTTCTGGAAACACCATATATTTT

clone size: few
D gene: TRBD1
J gene: TRBJ2-7
V gene: TRBV10-2
CDR3 protein: CASRAGQAVYEQYF
CDR3 DNA: TGCGCCAGCAGGGCCGGACAGGCTGTCTACGAGCAGTACTTC

clone size: .
D gene: .
J gene: TRBJ2-7
V gene: TRBV27
CDR3 protein: CASRLTGSYEQYF
CDR3 DNA: TGTGCCAGCAGGCTCACAGGGTCCTACGAGCAGTACTTC

clone size: once
D gene: .
J gene: TRBJ2-1
V gene: TRBV7-3
CDR3 protein: CASSLGGSLYNEQFF
CDR3 DNA: TGTGCCAGCAGCTTAGGGGGCAGCCTCTACAATGAGCAGTTCTTC

clone size: .
D gene: .
J gene: TRBJ2-1
V gene: TRBV5-6
CDR3 protein: CASSFSTAYNEQFF
CDR3 DNA: TGTGCCAGCAGCTTTTCGACAGCCTACAATGAGCAGTTCTTC

clone size: .
D gene: TRBD1
J gene: TRBJ1-5
V gene: TRBV5-1
CDR3 protein: CASSLGQGDQPQHF
CDR3 DNA: TGCGCCAGCAGCTTGGGACAGGGCGACCAGCCCCAGCATTTT

clone size: .
D gene: .
J gene: TRBJ2-7
V gene: TRBV5-5
CDR3 protein: CASRKSTSDLFYEQYF
CDR3 DNA: TGTGCCAGCAGGAAATCTACAAGCGACCTATTCTACGAGCAGTACTTC

clone size: .
D gene: TRBD2
J gene: TRBJ2-7
V gene: TRBV10-3
CDR3 protein: CAIQRGGTAYEQYF
CDR3 DNA: TGTGCCATCCAGCGGGGGGGGACCGCCTACGAGCAGTACTTC

clone size: .
D gene: .
J gene: TRBJ2-7
V gene: TRBV7-2
CDR3 protein: CASSLARASYEQYF
CDR3 DNA: TGTGCCAGCAGCTTAGCCAGGGCCTCCTACGAGCAGTACTTC

clone size: .
D gene: TRBD1
J gene: TRBJ1-1
V gene: TRBV6-1
CDR3 protein: CASSEAPRGSTEAFF
CDR3 DNA: TGTGCCAGCAGTGAAGCGCCCAGGGGGTCCACTGAAGCTTTCTTT

clone size: .
D gene: .
J gene: TRBJ2-1
V gene: TRBV19
CDR3 protein: CASSGDGTSYNEQFF
CDR3 DNA: TGTGCCAGTAGTGGTGATGGGACATCCTACAATGAGCAGTTCTTC

clone size: .
D gene: TRBD2
J gene: TRBJ2-3
V gene: TRBV5-1
CDR3 protein: CASSAGLAGTDTQYF
CDR3 DNA: TGCGCCAGCAGCGCGGGACTAGCGGGCACAGATACGCAGTATTTT

clone size: .
D gene: .
J gene: TRBJ2-1
V gene: TRBV6-5
CDR3 protein: CASSVGAYNEQFF
CDR3 DNA: TGTGCCAGCAGTGTGGGAGCCTACAATGAGCAGTTCTTC

clone size: .
D gene: TRBD1
J gene: TRBJ2-3
V gene: TRBV2
CDR3 protein: CASCRTGGKDTQYF
CDR3 DNA: TGTGCCAGCTGCCGGACAGGGGGCAAAGATACGCAGTATTTT

clone size: .
D gene: .
J gene: TRBJ1-1
V gene: TRBV6-4
CDR3 protein: CASSSNLQANTEAFF
CDR3 DNA: TGTGCCAGCAGTTCCAACCTGCAGGCGAACACTGAAGCTTTCTTT

clone size: .
D gene: TRBD2
J gene: TRBJ2-2
V gene: TRBV5-1
CDR3 protein: CASSLEGLASGELFF
CDR3 DNA: TGCGCCAGCAGCTTGGAGGGACTAGCGTCCGGGGAGCTGTTTTTT

clone size: .
D gene: TRBD1
J gene: TRBJ2-7
V gene: TRBV6-5
CDR3 protein: CASRRDRRYEQYF
CDR3 DNA: TGTGCCAGCAGGAGGGACAGGAGGTACGAGCAGTACTTC

clone size: few
D gene: TRBD2
J gene: TRBJ2-3
V gene: TRBV2
CDR3 protein: CASSGLAASTTDTQYF
CDR3 DNA: TGTGCCAGCAGCGGACTAGCGGCTTCTACCACAGATACGCAGTATTTT

clone size: .
D gene: .
J gene: TRBJ2-5
V gene: TRBV5-1
CDR3 protein: CASSLGASRETQYF
CDR3 DNA: TGCGCCAGCAGCTTGGGTGCGAGTCGAGAGACCCAGTACTTC

clone size: .
D gene: .
J gene: TRBJ2-4
V gene: TRBV7-9
CDR3 protein: CASTPSSEAKNIQYF
CDR3 DNA: TGTGCCAGCACCCCATCGTCAGAAGCCAAAAACATTCAGTACTTC

clone size: .
D gene: TRBD1
J gene: TRBJ2-7
V gene: TRBV7-2
CDR3 protein: CASSLGGGASYEQYF
CDR3 DNA: TGTGCCAGCAGCTTAGGAGGGGGCGCCTCCTACGAGCAGTACTTC

clone size: .
D gene: .
J gene: TRBJ2-3
V gene: TRBV7-9
CDR3 protein: CASSTGTLRSDTQYF
CDR3 DNA: TGTGCCAGCAGCACCGGGACTCTTAGATCAGATACGCAGTATTTT

clone size: .
D gene: .
J gene: TRBJ1-4
V gene: TRBV25-1
CDR3 protein: CASRGGVSANEKLFF
CDR3 DNA: TGTGCCAGCAGGGGCGGGGTATCGGCTAATGAAAAACTGTTTTTT

clone size: .
D gene: .
J gene: TRBJ1-5
V gene: TRBV4-2
CDR3 protein: CASSQDRGGSNQPQHF
CDR3 DNA: TGTGCCAGCAGCCAAGATAGGGGGGGAAGCAATCAGCCCCAGCATTTT

clone size: once
D gene: .
J gene: TRBJ1-5
V gene: TRBV5-1
CDR3 protein: CASSLLGGGQPQHF
CDR3 DNA: TGCGCCAGCAGCTTGCTGGGCGGGGGCCAGCCCCAGCATTTT

clone size: .
D gene: .
J gene: TRBJ1-2
V gene: TRBV4-1
CDR3 protein: CASSRKSISDGQQGGYTF
CDR3 DNA: TGCGCCAGCAGCCGCAAATCCATAAGCGACGGCCAGCAGGGTGGCTACACCTTC

clone size: .
D gene: .
J gene: TRBJ2-1
V gene: TRBV28
CDR3 protein: CASTPQVAVSSYNEQFF
CDR3 DNA: TGTGCCAGCACCCCCCAGGTAGCGGTAAGCTCCTACAATGAGCAGTTCTTC

clone size: few
D gene: .
J gene: TRBJ1-5
V gene: TRBV19
CDR3 protein: CASSISQYSNQPQHF
CDR3 DNA: TGTGCCAGTAGTATTAGCCAGTATAGCAATCAGCCCCAGCATTTT

clone size: .
D gene: TRBD1
J gene: TRBJ2-7
V gene: TRBV2
CDR3 protein: CASRPGTGAYEQYF
CDR3 DNA: TGTGCCAGCAGGCCCGGGACAGGGGCGTATGAGCAGTACTTC

clone size: .
D gene: TRBD2
J gene: TRBJ2-2
V gene: TRBV14
CDR3 protein: CASSPPHLLAGGGTGELFF
CDR3 DNA: TGTGCCAGCAGCCCCCCCCATTTACTAGCGGGGGGAGGTACCGGGGAGCTGTTTTTT

clone size: .
D gene: TRBD1
J gene: TRBJ1-1
V gene: TRBV12-5
CDR3 protein: CASAPGQVANTEAFF
CDR3 DNA: TGTGCTAGTGCCCCCGGACAGGTCGCGAACACTGAAGCTTTCTTT

clone size: .
D gene: TRBD1
J gene: TRBJ1-2
V gene: TRBV7-9
CDR3 protein: CASSETTGVVSGYTF
CDR3 DNA: TGTGCCAGCAGCGAAACAACAGGGGTGGTGAGTGGCTACACCTTC

clone size: .
D gene: TRBD1
J gene: TRBJ2-7
V gene: TRBV7-6
CDR3 protein: CASSGAGTGLLRQYF
CDR3 DNA: TGTGCCAGCAGCGGAGCCGGGACAGGGCTCCTTCGGCAGTACTTC

clone size: .
D gene: TRBD2
J gene: TRBJ2-3
V gene: TRBV29-1
CDR3 protein: CSVERGGSGRVRRTDTQYF
CDR3 DNA: TGCAGCGTTGAAAGAGGGGGCAGCGGGAGGGTTCGACGCACAGATACGCAGTATTTT

clone size: .
D gene: TRBD1
J gene: TRBJ2-3
V gene: TRBV19
CDR3 protein: CASSISGTGLTDTQYF
CDR3 DNA: TGTGCCAGTAGTATCTCAGGGACAGGGCTCACAGATACGCAGTATTTT

clone size: .
D gene: TRBD1
J gene: TRBJ2-7
V gene: TRBV7-9
CDR3 protein: CASSFRDRGGEQYF
CDR3 DNA: TGTGCCAGCAGCTTCCGGGACAGGGGGGGCGAGCAGTACTTC

clone size: few
D gene: TRBD1
J gene: TRBJ1-4
V gene: TRBV5-1
CDR3 protein: CASGRDSADEKLFF
CDR3 DNA: TGCGCCAGCGGCCGGGACAGTGCGGATGAAAAACTGTTTTTT

clone size: .
D gene: TRBD1
J gene: TRBJ2-1
V gene: TRBV10-3
CDR3 protein: CAISESQGAGYNEQFF
CDR3 DNA: TGTGCCATCAGTGAGTCGCAGGGGGCCGGCTACAATGAGCAGTTCTTC

clone size: once
D gene: TRBD1
J gene: TRBJ2-7
V gene: TRBV6-5
CDR3 protein: CASREQGSTYEQYF
CDR3 DNA: TGTGCCAGCAGGGAACAGGGGTCAACCTACGAGCAGTACTTC

clone size: .
D gene: .
J gene: TRBJ2-7
V gene: TRBV27
CDR3 protein: CASSPTGNSYEQYF
CDR3 DNA: TGTGCCAGCAGCCCCACAGGGAACTCCTACGAGCAGTACTTC

clone size: .
D gene: .
J gene: TRBJ2-5
V gene: TRBV7-2
CDR3 protein: CASRPPSTPQETQYF
CDR3 DNA: TGTGCCAGCAGACCGCCCTCGACTCCGCAAGAGACCCAGTACTTC

clone size: .
D gene: .
J gene: TRBJ2-7
V gene: TRBV6-5
CDR3 protein: CASSYSGGGSSYEQYF
CDR3 DNA: TGTGCCAGCAGTTACTCAGGTGGGGGGAGCTCCTACGAGCAGTACTTC

clone size: once
D gene: TRBD1
J gene: TRBJ2-7
V gene: TRBV25-1
CDR3 protein: CASSDPSGTGFYEQYF
CDR3 DNA: TGTGCCAGCAGTGATCCCTCCGGGACAGGGTTCTACGAGCAGTACTTC

clone size: few
D gene: .
J gene: TRBJ1-2
V gene: TRBV6-1
CDR3 protein: CASSEYSNYGYTF
CDR3 DNA: TGTGCCAGCAGTGAATACAGCAACTATGGCTACACCTTC

clone size: .
D gene: TRBD1
J gene: TRBJ2-2
V gene: TRBV5-1
CDR3 protein: CASSRVNGTGDNTGELFF
CDR3 DNA: TGCGCCAGCAGCAGGGTCAACGGGACAGGGGACAACACCGGGGAGCTGTTTTTT

clone size: .
D gene: TRBD2
J gene: TRBJ2-1
V gene: TRBV11-1
CDR3 protein: CASSIETSGGKNEQFF
CDR3 DNA: TGTGCCAGCAGCATAGAAACTAGCGGGGGTAAAAATGAGCAGTTCTTC

clone size: .
D gene: .
J gene: TRBJ1-1
V gene: TRBV11-3
CDR3 protein: CASSPETVNTEAFF
CDR3 DNA: TGTGCCAGCAGCCCAGAGACAGTGAACACTGAAGCTTTCTTT

clone size: .
D gene: TRBD2
J gene: TRBJ2-7
V gene: TRBV11-2
CDR3 protein: CASSLGGGTREQYF
CDR3 DNA: TGTGCCAGCAGCTTAGGCGGGGGGACGCGGGAGCAGTACTTC

clone size: .
D gene: .
J gene: TRBJ1-1
V gene: TRBV7-9
CDR3 protein: CASSLTGKNTEAFF
CDR3 DNA: TGTGCCAGCAGCCTCACGGGTAAGAACACTGAAGCTTTCTTT

clone size: few
D gene: .
J gene: TRBJ1-5
V gene: TRBV10-3
CDR3 protein: CAISGGGEPQHF
CDR3 DNA: TGTGCCATCAGTGGTGGGGGGGAGCCCCAGCATTTT